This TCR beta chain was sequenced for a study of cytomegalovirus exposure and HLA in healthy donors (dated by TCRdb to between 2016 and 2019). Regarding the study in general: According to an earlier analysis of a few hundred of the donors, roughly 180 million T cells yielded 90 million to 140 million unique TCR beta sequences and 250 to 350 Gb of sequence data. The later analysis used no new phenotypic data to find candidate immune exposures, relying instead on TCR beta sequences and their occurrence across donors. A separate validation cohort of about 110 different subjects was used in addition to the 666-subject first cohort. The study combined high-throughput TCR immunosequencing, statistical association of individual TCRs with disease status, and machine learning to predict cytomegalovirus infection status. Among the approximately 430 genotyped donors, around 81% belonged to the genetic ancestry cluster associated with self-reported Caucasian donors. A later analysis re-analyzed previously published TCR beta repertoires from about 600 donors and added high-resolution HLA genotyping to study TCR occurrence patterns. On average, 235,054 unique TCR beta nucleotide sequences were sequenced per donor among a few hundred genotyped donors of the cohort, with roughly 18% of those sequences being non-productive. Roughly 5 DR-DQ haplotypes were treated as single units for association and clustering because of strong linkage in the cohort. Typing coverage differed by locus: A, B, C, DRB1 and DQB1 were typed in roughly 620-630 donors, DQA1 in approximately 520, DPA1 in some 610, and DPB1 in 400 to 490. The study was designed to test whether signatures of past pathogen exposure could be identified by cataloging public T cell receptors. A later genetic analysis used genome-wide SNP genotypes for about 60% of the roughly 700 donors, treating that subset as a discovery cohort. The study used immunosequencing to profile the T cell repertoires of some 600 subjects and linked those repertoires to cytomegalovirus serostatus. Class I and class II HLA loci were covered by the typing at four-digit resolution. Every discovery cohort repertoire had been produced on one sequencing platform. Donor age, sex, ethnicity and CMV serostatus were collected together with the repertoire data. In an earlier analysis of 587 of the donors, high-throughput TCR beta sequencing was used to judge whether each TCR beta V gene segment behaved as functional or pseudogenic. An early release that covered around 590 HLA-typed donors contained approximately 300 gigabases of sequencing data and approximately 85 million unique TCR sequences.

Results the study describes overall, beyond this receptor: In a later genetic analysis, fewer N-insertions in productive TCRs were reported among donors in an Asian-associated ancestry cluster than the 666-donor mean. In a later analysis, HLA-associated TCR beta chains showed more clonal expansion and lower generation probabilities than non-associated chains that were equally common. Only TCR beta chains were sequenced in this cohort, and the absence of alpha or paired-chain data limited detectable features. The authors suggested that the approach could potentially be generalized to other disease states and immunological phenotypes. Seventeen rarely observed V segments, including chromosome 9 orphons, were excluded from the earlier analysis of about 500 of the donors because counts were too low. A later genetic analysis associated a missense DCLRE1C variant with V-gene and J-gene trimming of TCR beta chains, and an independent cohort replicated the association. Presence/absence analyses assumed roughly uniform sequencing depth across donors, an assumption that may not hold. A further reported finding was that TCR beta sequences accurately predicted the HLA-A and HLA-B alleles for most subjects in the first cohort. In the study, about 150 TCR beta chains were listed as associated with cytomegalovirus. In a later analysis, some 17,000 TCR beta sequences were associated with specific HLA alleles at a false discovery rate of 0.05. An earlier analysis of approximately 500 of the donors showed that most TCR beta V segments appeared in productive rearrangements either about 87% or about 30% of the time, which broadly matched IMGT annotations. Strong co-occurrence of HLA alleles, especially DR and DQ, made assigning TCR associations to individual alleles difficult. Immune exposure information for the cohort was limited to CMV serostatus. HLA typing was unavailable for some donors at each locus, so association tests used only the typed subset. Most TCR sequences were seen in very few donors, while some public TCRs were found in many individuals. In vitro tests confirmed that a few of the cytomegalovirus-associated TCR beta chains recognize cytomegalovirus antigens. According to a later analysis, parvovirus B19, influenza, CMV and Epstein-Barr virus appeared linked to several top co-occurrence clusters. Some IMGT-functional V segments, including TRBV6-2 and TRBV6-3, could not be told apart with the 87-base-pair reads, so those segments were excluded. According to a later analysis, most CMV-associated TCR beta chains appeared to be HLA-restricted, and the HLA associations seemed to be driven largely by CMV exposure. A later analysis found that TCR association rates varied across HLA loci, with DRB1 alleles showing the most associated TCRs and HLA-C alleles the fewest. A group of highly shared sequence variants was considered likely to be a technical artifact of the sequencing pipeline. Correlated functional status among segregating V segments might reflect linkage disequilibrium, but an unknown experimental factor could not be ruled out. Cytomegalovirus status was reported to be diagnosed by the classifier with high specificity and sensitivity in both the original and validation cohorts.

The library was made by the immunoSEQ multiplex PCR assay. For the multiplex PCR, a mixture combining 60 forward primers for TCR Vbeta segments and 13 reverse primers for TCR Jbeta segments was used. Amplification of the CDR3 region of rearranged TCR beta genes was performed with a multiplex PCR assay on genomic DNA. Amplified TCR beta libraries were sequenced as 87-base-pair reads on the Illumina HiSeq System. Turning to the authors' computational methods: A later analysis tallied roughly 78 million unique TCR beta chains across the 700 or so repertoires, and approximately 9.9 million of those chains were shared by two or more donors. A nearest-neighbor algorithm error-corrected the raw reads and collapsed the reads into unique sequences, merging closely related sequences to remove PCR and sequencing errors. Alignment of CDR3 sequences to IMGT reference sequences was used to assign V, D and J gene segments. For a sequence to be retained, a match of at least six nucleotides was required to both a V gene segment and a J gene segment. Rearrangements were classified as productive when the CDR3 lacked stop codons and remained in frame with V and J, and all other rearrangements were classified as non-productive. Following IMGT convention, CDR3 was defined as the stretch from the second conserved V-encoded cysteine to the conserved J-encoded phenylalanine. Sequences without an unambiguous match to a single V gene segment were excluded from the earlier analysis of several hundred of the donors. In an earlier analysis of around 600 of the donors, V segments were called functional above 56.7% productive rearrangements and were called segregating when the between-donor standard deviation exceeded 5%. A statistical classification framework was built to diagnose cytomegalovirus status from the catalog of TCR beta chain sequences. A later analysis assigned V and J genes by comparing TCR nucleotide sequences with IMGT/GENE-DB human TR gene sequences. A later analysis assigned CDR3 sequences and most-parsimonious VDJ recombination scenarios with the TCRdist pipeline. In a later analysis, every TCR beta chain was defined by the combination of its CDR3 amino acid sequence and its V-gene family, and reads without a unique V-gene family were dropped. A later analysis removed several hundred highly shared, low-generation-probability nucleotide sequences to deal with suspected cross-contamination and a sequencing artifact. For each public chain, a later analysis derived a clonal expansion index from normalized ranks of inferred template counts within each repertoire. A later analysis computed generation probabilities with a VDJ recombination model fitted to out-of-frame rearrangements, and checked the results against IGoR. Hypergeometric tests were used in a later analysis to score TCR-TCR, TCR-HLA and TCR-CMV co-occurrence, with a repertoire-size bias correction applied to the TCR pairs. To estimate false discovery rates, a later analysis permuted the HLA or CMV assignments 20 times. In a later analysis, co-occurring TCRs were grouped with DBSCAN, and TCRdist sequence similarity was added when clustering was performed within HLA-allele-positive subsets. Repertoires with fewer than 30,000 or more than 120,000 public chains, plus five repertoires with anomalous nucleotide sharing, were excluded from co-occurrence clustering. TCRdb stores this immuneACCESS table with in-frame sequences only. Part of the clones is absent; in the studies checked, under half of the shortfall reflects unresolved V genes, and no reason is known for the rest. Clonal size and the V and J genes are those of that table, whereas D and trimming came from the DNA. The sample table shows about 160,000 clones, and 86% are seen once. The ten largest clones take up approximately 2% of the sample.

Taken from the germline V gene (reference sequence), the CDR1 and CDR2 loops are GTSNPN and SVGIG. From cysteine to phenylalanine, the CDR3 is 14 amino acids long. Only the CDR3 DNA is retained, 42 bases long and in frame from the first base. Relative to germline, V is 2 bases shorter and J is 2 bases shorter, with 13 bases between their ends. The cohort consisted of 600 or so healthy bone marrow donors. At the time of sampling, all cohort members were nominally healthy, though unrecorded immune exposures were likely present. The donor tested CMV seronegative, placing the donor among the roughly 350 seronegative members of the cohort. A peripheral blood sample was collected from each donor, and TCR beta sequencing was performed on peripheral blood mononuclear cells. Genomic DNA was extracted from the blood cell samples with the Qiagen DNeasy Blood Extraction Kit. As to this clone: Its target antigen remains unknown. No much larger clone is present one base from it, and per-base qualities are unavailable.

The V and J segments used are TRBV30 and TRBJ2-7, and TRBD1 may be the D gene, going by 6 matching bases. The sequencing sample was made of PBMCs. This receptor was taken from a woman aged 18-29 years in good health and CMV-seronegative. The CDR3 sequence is CAWSPQGSTYEQYF. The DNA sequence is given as TGTGCCTGGAGTCCTCAGGGGTCTACCTACGAGCAGTACTTC.